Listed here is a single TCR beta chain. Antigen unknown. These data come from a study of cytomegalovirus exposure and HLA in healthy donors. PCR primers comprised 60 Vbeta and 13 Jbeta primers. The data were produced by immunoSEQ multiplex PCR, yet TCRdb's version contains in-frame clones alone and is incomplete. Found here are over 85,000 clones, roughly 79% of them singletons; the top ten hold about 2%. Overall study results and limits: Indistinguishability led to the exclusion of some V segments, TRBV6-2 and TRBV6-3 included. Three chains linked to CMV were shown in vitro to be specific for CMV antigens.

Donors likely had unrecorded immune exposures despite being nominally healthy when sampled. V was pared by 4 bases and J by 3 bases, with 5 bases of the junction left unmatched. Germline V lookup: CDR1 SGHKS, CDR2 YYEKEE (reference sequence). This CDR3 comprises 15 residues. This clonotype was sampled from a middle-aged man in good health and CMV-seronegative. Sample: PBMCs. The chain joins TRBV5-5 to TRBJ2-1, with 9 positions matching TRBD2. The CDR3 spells CASSPSGGSYNEQFF. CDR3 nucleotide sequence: TGTGCCAGCAGCCCCAGCGGGGGGAGCTACAATGAGCAGTTCTTC.